This T cell receptor beta chain was sequenced for a study of blood T cell repertoires in COVID-19. Study context: Two negative PCRs, clearance, or symptom resolution had been documented for recovered Cohort 3 donors.

CDR1 and CDR2 (germline): KGHSH, LQKENI. Trimming left V 2 bases short and J 0 bases short, with 11 bases between. The CDR3 loop spans 16 amino acids. Sequencing was performed with immunoSEQ multiplex PCR; in TCRdb, only in-frame clones are kept and a portion is missing. The profile shows 350,000 to 450,000 clones, about 89% of them singletons. Participant age was roughly 18 to 95 years, and participants resided in fewer than 25 US areas. The receptor was isolated from a man aged 35-49 years in a cohort exposed to, infected with or recovered from COVID-19 (not recorded which). V gene TRBV18 combines with J gene TRBJ1-5, with D unresolved. The sequenced sample was PBMCs or T cells enriched from blood (not recorded which). The CDR3 DNA reads as TGTGCCAGCTCACCAGCAGATTCTTTTAGCAATCAGCCCCAGCATTTT. Residues: CASSPADSFSNQPQHF.